Included here is one T cell receptor (beta chain) sequence, with context. Its antigen is as yet unknown. This CDR3 is built from 14 residues. V lost 2 bases and J 4 bases, leaving 11 bases between the germline ends. Germline CDR1 reads SGHVS; CDR2 reads FQNEAQ. The sample comes from a study of blood T cell dynamics during melanoma immunotherapy. Time point reported: week 3, after first cycle of checkpoint inhibitor. One draw preceded checkpoint blockade; another followed its first cycle at week 3. Patients with prior systemic cancer treatment, concomitant immunosuppressants, or other active malignancies were excluded. A fixed DNA input of around 0.35 ug was used per bulk PBMC sample. Libraries were prepared by immunoSEQ multiplex PCR; TCRdb keeps only in-frame clonotypes and omits some of them. The table lists fewer than 15,000 clones, 80% to 90% of them singletons. General study findings and limits: At W3, later disease-control patients showed bifurcated PBMC repertoire changes, unlike progressors.

V usage is TRBV7-8 and J usage is TRBJ2-5; either TRBD1 or TRBD2 may fit D (5 bases each). This specimen was blood, taken from a patient treated with checkpoint blockade. The TCR sequence derives from a human donor with melanoma. CDR3 nucleotide sequence: TGTGCCAGCAGCTTAAGACCGAGGGGAGAGACCCAGTACTTC. It codes for CASSLRPRGETQYF.